Described below is a single T cell receptor (beta chain) sequence and its context. Its antigen is unidentified. This sample was taken from a study of T cell responses to AZD1222 COVID-19 vaccine. Points from the study as a whole: Donors in the cohort were predominantly white British and more often female, and clonal diversity was possibly underestimated. Spike-specific TCR breadth and depth went up after people got two AZD1222 doses. At study baseline, merely six AZD1222 recipients were seropositive. Unmutated variant regions reportedly attract nearly half of all spike-specific TCRs.

The CDR3 has 12 amino acids. V lost 6 bases and J 6 bases, leaving 9 bases between the germline ends. Germline loops: CDR1 KGHDR, CDR2 SFDVKD. The method was immunoSEQ multiplex PCR; TCRdb's version includes in-frame clones alone and lacks a portion of them. The sample lists fewer than 200,000 clones, about 87% seen once, with 3.5% to 5.5% in the top ten. The material sequenced was peripheral blood, taken 28 days after the second dose of the MenACWY control vaccine. The chain is built from TRBV24-1 and TRBJ2-3; maybe TRBD1 (5 bases). The receptor's source is an adult who received the MenACWY meningococcal vaccine as a control. CDR3 in amino acids: CATSHRMDTQYF. In nucleotides, the CDR3 is TGTGCCACCAGTCACAGGATGGATACGCAGTATTTT.